This T cell receptor beta chain was sequenced in a study of shared clonotypes between healthy human individuals. Naivety among CD8 cells was defined by CD45RO negativity and positive CCR7 selection, thereby excluding terminally differentiated effector memory CD45RA+ cells. The germline V gene encodes CDR1 MGHRA and CDR2 YSYEKL. With 7 bases clipped from V and 1 base from J, the junction kept 8 bases outside the gene matches. The CDR3 sequence is 15 residues long. Remarks on this clone: The antigen is not known.

General study findings and limits: Clonotypes shared by all four donors outscored non-shared clonotypes in generation probability.

Some clones are missing from TCRdb's copy, which holds only in-frame ones; the method was immunoSEQ multiplex PCR. The sample consists of some 2,000,000 clones, approximately 94% of them appearing once. This TCR came from a man aged 18-30 years in good health. This chain links TRBV4-1 with TRBJ2-7; 9 bases map to TRBD1. Sequenced material: naive CD8+ T cells sorted from blood. The DNA for the CDR3 is TGCGCCAGCAAAGAGGCCGGGACAGGGTCCTACGAGCAGTACTTC. It codes for CASKEAGTGSYEQYF.